The present T cell receptor (beta chain) was sequenced within a study of T cell responses to AZD1222 COVID-19 vaccine. A remark on this clone: Its antigen is unknown.

Study-wide results and caveats: There were mostly white British donors and more females than males, and clonal diversity was possibly underestimated. In all cases, repertoires were sampled only after the peak T cell response. Close to half of spike-specific TCRs reportedly recognize unmutated variant regions.

Libraries were prepared by immunoSEQ multiplex PCR; TCRdb keeps only in-frame clonotypes and omits some of them. The sample yields about 140,000 clones, about 90% seen once. The receptor was derived from an adult who received the MenACWY meningococcal vaccine as a control. The sequencing here drew on peripheral blood, taken 28 days after the second dose of the MenACWY control vaccine.

The CDR3: CASSGVGLQETQYF. CDR3 bases: TGTGCCAGCAGTGGGGTGGGGCTCCAAGAGACCCAGTACTTC. The chain couples TRBV7-7 to TRBJ2-5, with a tentative D call TRBD1 (5 bases). Trimming shortened V by 6 bases and J by 1 base, and 12 bases separated the two germline ends. Looked up from germline, CDR1 is SSHAT and CDR2 is FNYEAQ (reference sequence). There are 14 residues in the CDR3.